This TCR beta chain is from a study of T cell responses to AZD1222 COVID-19 vaccine. Here immunoSEQ multiplex PCR was the method, and the copy in TCRdb shows in-frame clones only, minus some. The sample lists fewer than 200,000 clones, around 88% occurring once. The clonotype originates from an adult in good health. Sequencing was performed on peripheral blood, taken on day 0 of AZD1222 vaccination.

CDR3 sequence: CAWLRLRQGNEKLFF. The CDR3, as DNA: TGTGCCTGGCTCAGACTCCGACAGGGCAATGAAAAACTGTTTTTT. The V gene is TRBV30, the J gene TRBJ1-4; 7 bases match TRBD1. Germline CDR1 and CDR2: GTSNPN and SVGIG (reference sequence). The CDR3 is 15 residues long. Unmatched junction bases numbered 11, after V lost 5 bases and J lost 5 bases.